A single sample is the source of the 14 T cell receptor beta chains below, sequenced in a study of T cells in Graves' hyperthyroidism and ophthalmopathy. Amplification targeted TCR beta CDR3 regions from RNA transcripts. HTBI primers were used for first-round RT-PCR of the TCR CDR3. From the multiplex PCR reads, TCRdb called clonotypes with MiXCR, one entry per CDR3 protein. Of about half a million distinct CDR3 sequences in the sample, under 25% were seen once. Sequenced input: blood. These receptors were taken from a man aged 18 to 29 with Graves' hyperthyroidism.

The sample holds many counts of this clonotype. This chain connects TRBV2 to TRBJ2-7; possible D gene TRBD2, 6 bases. The CDR3 covers 15 residues. Germline V gene sequence: CDR1 SNHLY, CDR2 FYNNEI. The germline V and J ends were trimmed by 3 bases and 0 bases, with 12 bases remaining between them. For the CDR3, the DNA is TGTGCCAGCAGTGACTTGGGACTCACCTCCTACGAGCAGTACTTC. Amino acids: CASSDLGLTSYEQYF.

This clonotype turned up a few times. CDR3 nucleotide sequence: TGTGCCAGCAGTGAATTGGTAACTGAGGGGACTGAAGCTTTCTTT. Residues: CASSELVTEGTEAFF. This chain connects TRBV6-1 to TRBJ1-1; perhaps TRBD1 as D (5 bases). The germline V and J ends were trimmed by 2 bases and 5 bases, with 15 bases remaining between them. CDR1 and CDR2 from the germline V gene are MNHNS and SASEGT. CDR3 length: 15 amino acids.

Many counts were recorded for this clonotype. The chain couples TRBV6-5 to TRBJ1-2; no firm D call. Trimming shortened V by 2 bases and J by 6 bases, and 16 bases separated the two germline ends. This CDR3 is built from 15 residues. Germline V gives CDR1 MNHEY, CDR2 SVGAGI. CDR3: CASSYMEGSSDGYTF. The CDR3 nucleotides read TGTGCCAGCAGTTACATGGAGGGCTCAAGCGATGGCTACACCTTC.

This clonotype turned up a few times. The gene calls are TRBV15 and TRBJ2-7; no clear D. The V end was cut by 5 bases, the J end by 3 bases, with 8 bases between. CDR1 is LNHNV and CDR2 is YYDKDF in the germline V gene (reference sequence). The CDR3 covers 12 residues. CDR3 loop: CATSDNNYEQYF. CDR3 coding DNA: TGTGCCACCAGCGACAACAACTACGAGCAGTACTTC.

This clonotype showed up just a few times. The chain combines TRBV11-2 with TRBJ2-5, with D perhaps given as TRBD1 or TRBD2 (6 bases each). V was cut by 6 bases and J by 4 bases, with 18 bases left in between. CDR1 is SGHAT and CDR2 is FQNNGV in the germline V gene. This CDR3 spans 15 amino acids. The CDR3 spells CASRPKSGARETQYF. The DNA of the CDR3 is TGTGCCAGCAGGCCTAAGTCGGGGGCGCGAGAGACCCAGTACTTC.

This clonotype came up many times. The rearrangement links TRBV6-5 to TRBJ1-1; 8 nucleotides line up with TRBD1. CDR3 size: 16 residues. The V and J ends lost 0 bases and 1 base, in that order; junction bases with no gene match: 4. The V gene's germline CDR1 is MNHEY and CDR2 SVGAGI. CDR3 loop: CASSYSDRGWNTEAFF. CDR3 sequence (DNA): TGTGCCAGCAGTTACTCAGACAGGGGCTGGAACACTGAAGCTTTCTTT.

This clonotype was seen many times. The CDR3 loop reads CASTPTGGLETQYF. The CDR3, as DNA: TGTGCCAGCACGCCGACAGGGGGCCTTGAGACCCAGTACTTC. The chain couples TRBV6-1 to TRBJ2-5; TRBD1 agrees at 10 bases. The J segment lost 5 bases and the V segment lost 7 bases, leaving 7 bases of the junction unmatched. This CDR3 is built from 14 residues. CDR1 is MNHNS, CDR2 SASEGT, per germline.

In its sample, this clonotype was seen many times. The rearrangement uses TRBV4-1 and TRBJ1-1; D gene uncertain. CDR1 is MGHRA and CDR2 is YSYEKL in the germline V gene. Trimming took off 0 bases at V and 0 bases at J, with 5 bases between the two ends. The length of the CDR3 is 14 residues. The CDR3 DNA follows: TGCGCCAGCAGCCAAGATGCTGTGAACACTGAAGCTTTCTTT. Translating it yields CASSQDAVNTEAFF.

This clonotype was picked up many times. The chain uses TRBV5-6 and TRBJ2-2; D unclear. This CDR3 region has 11 residues. CDR1 is SGHDT, CDR2 YYEEEE, per germline. Trimming pared 1 base from V and 7 bases from J, leaving 2 bases between. CDR3 coding DNA: TGTGCCAGCAGCTTGTACGGGGAGCTGTTTTTT. Protein sequence: CASSLYGELFF.

The chain employs TRBV2 and TRBJ1-2; D unresolved. The CDR3 sequence is 20 residues long. Germline CDR1 reads SNHLY; CDR2 reads FYNNEI. Trimming removed 4 bases at V and 4 bases at J, with 31 bases between. Here the CDR3 DNA reads TGTGCCAGCAGTGGATGGCTGGTATCTACGGGGAGAAGGGTTAGCTATGGCTACACCTTC. Residues: CASSGWLVSTGRRVSYGYTF.

This clonotype was recorded many times. This chain connects TRBV28 to TRBJ1-5; D is ambiguous. Trimming took 3 bases from V and 7 from J, leaving 4 bases between them. This CDR3 has 11 residues. Germline V CDR1 and CDR2: MDHEN, SYDVKM. The CDR3 bases are TGTGCCAGCAGTTTCGGCCAGCCCCAGCATTTT. Translating gives CASSFGQPQHF.

This clonotype was recorded many times. V is TRBV12-3 or TRBV12-4 and J is TRBJ1-2, with D possibly matching TRBD1 (5 bases). The V end was cut by 3 bases, the J end by 2 bases, with 10 bases between. The CDR3 length is 14 residues. The CDR3 is CASSLWGGNYGYTF. CDR3 DNA: TGTGCCAGCAGTTTGTGGGGGGGAAACTATGGCTACACCTTC.

There are many counts of this clonotype. The CDR3 coding sequence is TGTGCCAGCAGTGAAGCGTGGGGAAACGAGCAGTACTTC. This sequence encodes CASSEAWGNEQYF. This chain links TRBV6-1 with TRBJ2-7; D uncertain. V dropped 0 bases and J dropped 5 bases, with 8 bases sitting between them. Germline V CDR1 and CDR2: MNHNS, SASEGT. The length of the CDR3 is 13 residues.

This clonotype was picked up a small number of times. The gene calls are TRBV28 and TRBJ1-2; TRBD1 might be the D (5 bases). This CDR3 contains 12 residues. The ends were cut back, 8 bases at V and 9 bases at J, with 16 bases in the middle. Germline V gives CDR1 MDHEN, CDR2 SYDVKM. CDR3 in amino acids: CASASPGRSYTF. CDR3 in DNA: TGTGCCAGCGCTAGTCCGGGACGCAGCTACACCTTC.